This T cell receptor beta chain was captured by sequencing in a study of T cell repertoires in cytomegalovirus infection. Whole-study context: An indication of both CMV infection and matching HLA type came from public TCR beta signatures.

As for this clonotype: What it binds is not known.

The CDR3 runs to 13 residues. CDR1 and CDR2 (germline): SNHLY, FYNNEI. The germline V and J ends were trimmed by 8 bases and 1 base, with 9 bases remaining between them. General study findings and limits: Based on cumulative public TCR beta family frequency, carriers of CMV plus the relevant HLA were identified. Dominating the ex vivo response were TCR beta clonotypes that were CMV-specific and HLA-C-restricted.

Each CDR3 protein is one row after TCRdb ran MiXCR on the reads. The sample holds about 190,000 distinct CDR3 sequences; 28% are singletons and the top ten take 30% to 35%. The material sequenced was PBMCs. The chain has TRBV2 and TRBJ1-3; D call uncertain. This TCR derives from a human donor in good health (CMV status not recorded). Some clones in this sample may be carry-over from other donors' samples. In nucleotides, the CDR3 is TGTGCCAGCCGGACTGCGTCTGGAAACACCATATATTTT. Amino acid sequence: CASRTASGNTIYF. Drawing the rest from reference TRBV2 and TRBJ1-3, the complete variable domain is EPEVTQTPSHQVTQMGQEVILRCVPISNHLYFYWYRQILGQKVEFLVSFYNNEISEKSEIFDDQFSVERPDGSNFTLKIRSTKLEDSAMYFCASRTASGNTIYFGEGSWLTVV.